The source of this T cell receptor (beta chain) is a study of blood T cell repertoires in COVID-19. Whole-study context: PBMCs, B-cell-depleted T cells, or T cells were the source of the cDNA or gDNA that made up the material.

As handled by the study authors: Amplified reference gene primers provided the basis for estimating nucleated cell counts. TCRdb's copy holds only in-frame clones and misses some; the assay was immunoSEQ multiplex PCR. V and J calls and clone size are as listed in that table; D and trimming were resolved from the DNA. The sample carries 390,000 or so clones, approximately 87% recorded once. Allocation to cohorts depended on clinical history reported by the participants. Recovery meant two consecutive negative NP/OP PCR tests, professional clearance, or resolved symptoms. The V gene's germline CDR1 is MNHEY and CDR2 SMNVEV (reference sequence). V lost 6 bases to trimming and J lost 6 bases, with 12 bases between them. CDR3 length: 14 residues.

This receptor was obtained from a woman aged 50 to 65 who had recovered from COVID-19. The chain links TRBV27 to TRBJ1-6; possible D gene TRBD1, 6 bases. Sequenced input: PBMCs or T cells enriched from blood (not recorded which). The CDR3 sequence: CASSRTDINSPLHF. The CDR3 DNA reads as TGTGCCAGCAGCCGGACAGACATTAATTCACCCCTCCACTTT.